This T cell receptor (beta chain) is drawn from a study of CD8 T cells in ankylosing spondylitis. Study-wide points: According to the report, clones linked to the disease were significantly enriched in matched synovial fluid samples taken from ankylosing spondylitis patients. In synovial fluid and blood from reactive arthritis, some motif variants were previously reported. Peripheral blood held disease-linked clones only at relatively low frequency, and these were CD8+. For ankylosing spondylitis blood, a TCR beta motif of several highly homologous variants appeared characteristic.

This clonotype was recorded a few times. Its specificity is not known. A junction end diverges from the germline sequence, so it may reflect a read error. Generation of TCR beta libraries employed quantitative 5'-RACE incorporating molecular barcodes. From the 5' RACE reads, TCRdb called clonotypes with MiXCR, one entry per CDR3 protein. The sample contains around 480,000 distinct CDR3 sequences, over 15% of which appear only once. CDR3 length: 14 amino acids. Germline lookup yields CDR1 SQVTM and CDR2 ANQGSEA. The sample was blood, either unsorted or a sorted T cell fraction (not recorded which). This chain uses TRBV29-1 with TRBJ2-7, with a weak D call TRBD2 (5 bases). The sequence was collected from a male donor with ankylosing spondylitis. Here the CDR3 DNA reads TGCTGCGTTGGGCGACAAGGGAGTGGTTACGAGCAGTACTTC. It specifies CCVGRQGSGYEQYF.